This T cell receptor beta chain was sequenced during a study of cytomegalovirus exposure and HLA in healthy donors. Study-level findings and limits: Among TCR beta chains, those listed as cytomegalovirus-associated numbered around 160.

PCR was performed using 60 Vbeta and 13 Jbeta primers. Clones were read by immunoSEQ multiplex PCR, and TCRdb kept only the in-frame ones, dropping some. Of 150,000 to 200,000 clones in the sample, 80% were seen once. Germline V gene data show CDR1 as SGHKS and CDR2 as YYEKEE (reference sequence). Between the trimmed V and J ends, which lost 0 bases and 10 bases, there was a span of 13 bases. CDR3 length: 13 amino acids. Notes on this clone: What it binds is unknown.

The origin of this receptor is a middle-aged man in good health and CMV-seronegative. The gene calls are TRBV5-5 and TRBJ1-1, with a possible D match to TRBD1 (6 bases). Sequencing used PBMCs. The CDR3, as DNA: TGTGCCAGCAGCTTGGAGTGGGGGGGGCGAGCTTTCTTT. Translated, it gives CASSLEWGGRAFF.